Following are 2 T cell receptor beta chains from one sample sequenced in a study of tumor-infiltrating lymphocytes in primary liver carcinoma. Priming with a constant-region primer yielded TCR beta cDNA from approximately 500 ng total RNA. ARM-PCR was slightly modified, and three nested multiplex PCR rounds with it gave rise to the TCR beta libraries. Investigators reported that the first two PCR rounds, at 10 cycles each, used TRBV1-TRBV30 forward primers with a C-beta reverse primer. TCRdb re-derived calls from the multiplex PCR reads in MiXCR, one entry per CDR3 protein. The data contain approximately 40,000 distinct CDR3 sequences, 70% to 85% of them singletons. The tissue used was unsorted bulk material of about 17-33 mg. RNA and DNA were co-extracted from it with the AllPrep DNA/RNA mini kit. Specimen: liver tumor tissue from sampling region 4. Stated subset: tumor region T4, right-lateral pole. Every receptor here comes from a man aged 35-49 years with primary liver carcinoma and hepatitis B virus infection.

Comment on this clonotype: One junction end disagrees with the germline gene, perhaps due to a read error. V usage is TRBV11-2 and J usage is TRBJ2-1; unclear D gene. There are 13 residues in the CDR3. Germline V CDR1 and CDR2: SGHAT, FQNNGV. This chain's CDR3 is CASSTIIEASQFF. CDR3 bases: TGTGCCAGCAGCACGATCATTGAGGCCTCGCAGTTCTTT. The variable domain in full, completed from reference TRBV11-2 and TRBJ2-1, reads EAGVAQSPRYKIIEKRQSVAFWCNPISGHATLYWYQQILGQGPKLLIQFQNNGVVDDSQLPKDRFSAERLKGVDSTLKIQPAKLEDSAVYLCASSTIIEASQFFGPGTRLTVL.

This clonotype has more than one count but fewer than ten. The chain has TRBV20-1 and TRBJ2-3; D possibly uses TRBD1 or TRBD2 (5 bases each). Trimming left V 8 bases short and J 3 bases short, with 12 bases between. Germline-derived CDR1 and CDR2 are DFQATT and SNEGSKA (reference sequence). The CDR3 length is 12 residues. Written as DNA, the CDR3 is TGCAGTCGACGGGGCGGGACAGATACGCAGTATTTT. Residues: CSRRGGTDTQYF.